One and the same sample provided the 27 T cell receptor beta chains below, sequenced in a study of cytotoxic CD8 clonotypes in ibrutinib-treated CLL. The assay was immunoSEQ multiplex PCR, and TCRdb's table has in-frame clones only and misses some. The table lists some 200,000 clones, approximately 72% of them singletons. The specimen comprised PBMCs, sampled after 24 months of ibrutinib treatment. These receptors were obtained from a human donor with chronic lymphocytic leukemia.

CDR3 in amino acids: CASSPTSGTMGYGYTF. CDR3 bases: TGCGCCAGCAGCCCCACCTCCGGGACTATGGGCTATGGCTACACCTTC. The chain recombines TRBV4-1 with TRBJ1-2, with D perhaps matching TRBD1 (5 bases). Germline V gene lookup returns CDR1 MGHRA and CDR2 YSYEKL. The V end lost 4 bases, the J end lost 4 bases, and 19 bases lay between the germline ends. The CDR3 is 16 residues long.

The CDR3 is CASSNHRDSEKLFF. CDR3 in DNA: TGTGCCAGCAGTAACCACCGGGACAGTGAAAAACTGTTTTTT. The rearrangement uses TRBV6-5 and TRBJ1-4, with 7 positions matching TRBD1. CDR3 size: 14 residues. J was trimmed by 7 bases and V by 5 bases; bases with no gene match: 7. Germline loops: CDR1 MNHEY, CDR2 SVGAGI.

V and J are TRBV18 and TRBJ2-5, with 8 bases fitting TRBD2. The CDR3 has 16 amino acids. Germline V gives CDR1 KGHSH, CDR2 LQKENI. V shed 2 bases, J shed 0 bases, and the junction held 5 bases outside the gene matches. The CDR3 coding sequence is TGTGCCAGCTCACCAGGGAGCGGGAGAAACCAAGAGACCCAGTACTTC. Its translation: CASSPGSGRNQETQYF.

J is TRBJ2-1 and V is TRBV15; D call uncertain. Per the germline V gene, CDR1 is LNHNV and CDR2 is YYDKDF (reference sequence). V was cut by 0 bases and J by 5 bases, with 5 bases left in between. There are 13 residues in the CDR3. The CDR3 nucleotides are TGTGCCACCAGCAGAGACCGAAACAATGAGCAGTTCTTC. It specifies CATSRDRNNEQFF. Full variable domain (rest looked up from reference TRBV15 and TRBJ2-1): DAMVIQNPRYQVTQFGKPVTLSCSQTLNHNVMYWYQQKSSQAPKLLFHYYDKDFNNEADTPDNFQSRRPNTSFCFLDIRSPGLGDTAMYLCATSRDRNNEQFFGPGTRLTVL.

The CDR3 loop reads CAWSVGGASYEQYF. The DNA for the CDR3 is TGTGCCTGGAGTGTAGGGGGGGCCAGCTACGAGCAGTACTTC. The chain links TRBV30 to TRBJ2-7; D is possibly TRBD2 (7 bases). V lost 0 bases, J lost 3 bases, and 12 bases lay in between. The CDR3 length is 14 residues. Per the germline V gene, CDR1 is GTSNPN and CDR2 is SVGIG (reference sequence).

The table lists this clone with many counts. This chain uses TRBV30 with TRBJ1-1, with D unclear. The CDR3 is 12 residues long. The germline gives CDR1 GTSNPN, CDR2 SVGIG (reference sequence). Trimming removed 4 bases from V and 1 base from J, with 7 bases in between. The CDR3 DNA is TGTGCCTGGAATGTTGGGAACACTGAAGCTTTCTTT. It encodes CAWNVGNTEAFF.

The chain has TRBV5-1 and TRBJ2-5; maybe TRBD2 (5 bases). This CDR3 is 15 amino acids long. Germline V gene data show CDR1 as SGHRS and CDR2 as YFSETQ. The V end lost 4 bases, the J end lost 1 base, and 14 bases lay between the germline ends. The CDR3 DNA reads TGCGCCAGCAGCCCCCTTTCGAGCGGCCAAGAGACCCAGTACTTC. Translation gives CASSPLSSGQETQYF. Variable domain in full (rest from reference TRBV5-1 and TRBJ2-5): KAGVTQTPRYLIKTRGQQVTLSCSPISGHRSVSWYQQTPGQGLQFLFEYFSETQRNKGNFPGRFSGRQFSNSRSEMNVSTLELGDSALYLCASSPLSSGQETQYFGPGTRLLVL.

The chain combines TRBV7-9 with TRBJ2-5, with D perhaps TRBD2 (5 bases). Trimming left V 0 bases short and J 5 bases short, with 10 bases between. Germline-derived CDR1 and CDR2 are SEHNR and FQNEAQ (reference sequence). This CDR3 has 14 amino acids. The CDR3 spells CASSLAHRGETQYF. CDR3 nucleotide sequence: TGTGCCAGCAGCTTAGCTCACAGAGGGGAGACCCAGTACTTC.

The rearrangement links TRBV27 to TRBJ2-1; unclear D gene. This CDR3 region has 13 residues. Trimming left V 10 bases short and J 5 bases short, with 15 bases between. From germline, CDR1 is MNHEY and CDR2 SMNVEV (reference sequence). In DNA form, the CDR3 reads TGTGCCATCTCCAGTAGGGTTGACAATGAGCAGTTCTTC. Encoded protein: CAISSRVDNEQFF.

The chain recombines TRBV5-1 with TRBJ2-7; D is undetermined. Trimming took off 3 bases at V and 2 bases at J, with 6 bases between the two ends. This CDR3 comprises 12 residues. Germline CDR1 SGHRS, CDR2 YFSETQ. The CDR3 spells CASSSNTYEQYF. CDR3 bases: TGCGCCAGCAGCTCGAACACCTACGAGCAGTACTTC.

The gene calls are TRBV6-5 and TRBJ1-3, with D hard to call. The germline V and J ends were trimmed by 6 bases and 4 bases, with 10 bases remaining between them. Per the germline V gene, CDR1 is MNHEY and CDR2 is SVGAGI. The length of the CDR3 is 13 residues. The CDR3, as DNA: TGTGCCAGCAGCAAACAAGGGGGAAACACCATATATTTT. Translated, it gives CASSKQGGNTIYF.

This chain links TRBV4-2 with TRBJ1-2, with 8 positions matching TRBD1. This CDR3 is built from 14 residues. Trimming at V came to 4 bases and at J to 6 bases, leaving 7 bases not matched to a gene. Germline lookup yields CDR1 LGHNA and CDR2 YNFKEQ. The CDR3 DNA reads TGTGCCAGCAGCCCCTCAGGACAGGGTGATGGCTACACCTTC. Translated: CASSPSGQGDGYTF.

The chain has TRBV27 and TRBJ2-7; 8 bases are a match to TRBD2. Germline V gene data show CDR1 as MNHEY and CDR2 as SMNVEV (reference sequence). This CDR3 has 15 residues. J gave up 0 bases and V 6 bases, and 7 bases lay outside the gene matches. DNA of the CDR3: TGTGCCAGCAGCCCGGGCGGGAGGTACTCCTACGAGCAGTACTTC. As protein: CASSPGGRYSYEQYF.

The rearrangement links TRBV5-1 to TRBJ2-1; 10 bases are a match to TRBD2. CDR3 length equals 16 residues. V lost 3 bases, J lost 1 base, and 4 bases stayed unmatched. From germline, CDR1 is SGHRS and CDR2 YFSETQ. The CDR3 sequence: CASSSLAGESYNEQFF. The CDR3 nucleotides are TGCGCCAGCAGCTCCCTAGCGGGGGAGTCCTACAATGAGCAGTTCTTC.

The chain links TRBV4-2 to TRBJ2-3; D ambiguous. V was trimmed by 0 bases and J by 2 bases, leaving 9 bases between them. The CDR3 totals 15 residues. Germline CDR1 and CDR2: LGHNA and YNFKEQ. CDR3 region: CASSQEGAFTDTQYF. The CDR3, as DNA: TGTGCCAGCAGCCAAGAAGGCGCTTTCACAGATACGCAGTATTTT.

The CDR3 region has the DNA TGTGCCTGGAGTGTGGGGATTTTGGCGGGTACCCAGTACTTC. It encodes CAWSVGILAGTQYF. The chain links TRBV30 to TRBJ2-5; TRBD2 might be the D (5 bases). The V gene lost 0 bases and the J gene lost 8 bases, with 16 bases spanning the gap. The CDR3 totals 14 residues. Per the germline V gene, CDR1 is GTSNPN and CDR2 is SVGIG (reference sequence).

The CDR3 coding sequence is TGTGCCAGCTCGGGACACCAAGAGACCCAGTACTTC. It yields the protein CASSGHQETQYF. The rearrangement joins TRBV18 to TRBJ2-5; D tentatively reads TRBD1 or TRBD2 (5 bases each). The CDR3 has 12 amino acids. Per the germline V gene, CDR1 is KGHSH and CDR2 is LQKENI. Trimming cost V 6 bases and J 0 bases, with 5 bases left between them.

This chain uses TRBV5-4 with TRBJ2-1; TRBD2 matches at 14 bases. Germline trimming cut 4 bases from V and 10 bases from J; bases unmatched to any gene: 7. CDR1 and CDR2 (germline): SGHNT, YYREEE (reference sequence). The CDR3 sequence is 15 residues long. The CDR3, as DNA: TGTGCCAGCAGCCGGGGACTAGCGGGAGCTCGGGAGCAGTTCTTC. This translates into CASSRGLAGAREQFF.

This chain links TRBV7-2 with TRBJ1-5; D gene ambiguous. With 3 bases removed from V and 7 bases from J, the gap between germline ends came to 7 bases. This CDR3 region has 12 residues. Germline CDR1 SGHTA, CDR2 FQGNSA. CDR3 amino acids: CASSFRSQPQHF. CDR3 nucleotides: TGTGCCAGCAGCTTCAGGTCACAGCCCCAGCATTTT. Supplemented by reference TRBV7-2 and TRBJ1-5, the full variable domain reads GAGVSQSPSNKVTEKGKDVELRCDPISGHTALYWYRQSLGQGLEFLIYFQGNSAPDKSGLPSDRFSAERTGGSVSTLTIQRTQQEDSAVYLCASSFRSQPQHFGDGTRLSIL.

The chain employs TRBV19 and TRBJ1-5; possibly TRBD1 for D (6 bases). Trimming removed 0 bases at V and 7 bases at J, with 13 bases between. CDR3 size: 15 residues. The germline V gene has CDR1 LNHDA and CDR2 SQIVND (reference sequence). The CDR3 DNA is TGTGCCAGTAGTATAGAAACAGGGACTCAACAGCCCCAGCATTTT. Encoded protein: CASSIETGTQQPQHF. Full variable domain (outside the CDR3, taken from reference TRBV19 and TRBJ1-5): DGGITQSPKYLFRKEGQNVTLSCEQNLNHDAMYWYRQDPGQGLRLIYYSQIVNDFQKGDIAEGYSVSREKKESFPLTVTSAQKNPTAFYLCASSIETGTQQPQHFGDGTRLSIL.

This clone was seen a handful of times. V and J are TRBV29-1 and TRBJ2-1; TRBD2 might be the D (5 bases). V shed 7 bases and J shed 10 bases, with 26 bases lying between them. CDR1 SQVTM and CDR2 ANQGSEA come from the germline V gene. The CDR3 extends over 15 amino acids. The CDR3 here is CSAAWGAAPRSEQFF. The CDR3, as DNA: TGCAGCGCGGCCTGGGGAGCGGCCCCTCGGAGCGAGCAGTTCTTC.

The J gene is TRBJ1-5, the V gene TRBV19; possibly TRBD1 for D (5 bases). The CDR3 is 15 residues long. Trimming took off 3 bases at V and 4 bases at J, with 13 bases between the two ends. Germline V gene lookup returns CDR1 LNHDA and CDR2 SQIVND (reference sequence). The DNA for the CDR3 is TGTGCCAGTAGTATCCCCGGGACGAAAAATCAGCCCCAGCATTTT. It is translated as CASSIPGTKNQPQHF.

The chain links TRBV19 to TRBJ2-3, with 8 bases fitting TRBD1. From germline, CDR1 is LNHDA and CDR2 SQIVND (reference sequence). CDR3 length: 16 residues. V was clipped by 7 bases and J by 2 bases; unmatched bases: 11. The CDR3 DNA follows: TGTGCCAGTAACAGGGGGACCAGAGCCTACACAGATACGCAGTATTTT. Its protein product is CASNRGTRAYTDTQYF. Supplemented by reference TRBV19 and TRBJ2-3, the full variable domain reads DGGITQSPKYLFRKEGQNVTLSCEQNLNHDAMYWYRQDPGQGLRLIYYSQIVNDFQKGDIAEGYSVSREKKESFPLTVTSAQKNPTAFYLCASNRGTRAYTDTQYFGPGTRLTVL.

The J gene is TRBJ1-1, the V gene TRBV6-5; D is undetermined. CDR3 length equals 14 residues. Germline-derived CDR1 and CDR2 are MNHEY and SVGAGI. V gave up 8 bases and J gave up 1 base, with 14 bases separating them. CDR3: CASRGNLRNTEAFF. CDR3 in DNA: TGTGCCAGCCGCGGTAATCTGCGGAACACTGAAGCTTTCTTT.

This sequence joins TRBV11-3 and TRBJ1-5; 7 bases match TRBD1. With V trimmed by 5 bases and J by 2 bases, 3 bases remained unmatched. The CDR3 extends over 14 amino acids. The V gene's germline CDR1 is SGHNT and CDR2 YENEEA. CDR3 protein: CASSLGGGNQPQHF. The CDR3 DNA is TGTGCCAGCAGCCTAGGGGGCGGCAATCAGCCCCAGCATTTT.

This clone has a handful of counts. The chain carries TRBV6-8 and TRBJ2-7, with 11 positions matching TRBD1. CDR1 is MNHGY and CDR2 is SAAAGT in the germline V gene. The CDR3 length is 16 residues. With V trimmed by 2 bases and J by 2 bases, 5 bases remained unmatched. The CDR3 sequence: CASSYVSGQGAYEQYF. CDR3 DNA sequence: TGTGCCAGCAGTTACGTGTCGGGACAGGGGGCCTACGAGCAGTACTTC.

This clone was detected once. The gene calls are TRBV18 and TRBJ2-7, with D hard to call. The CDR3 is 13 residues long. Deletions cut 7 bases from V and 7 bases from J, with 17 bases between. Looked up from germline, CDR1 is KGHSH and CDR2 is LQKENI. CDR3 in amino acids: CASLSEKGREQYF. DNA for the CDR3: TGTGCCAGCTTATCAGAAAAAGGACGTGAGCAGTACTTC. Full variable domain (outside the CDR3, taken from reference TRBV18 and TRBJ2-7): NAGVMQNPRHLVRRRGQEARLRCSPMKGHSHVYWYRQLPEEGLKFMVYLQKENIIDESGMPKERFSAEFPKEGPSILRIQQVVRGDSAAYFCASLSEKGREQYFGPGTRLTVT.